Listed below are T cell receptor beta chains from one sample, sequenced in a study of blood T cell repertoires in COVID-19. Libraries were prepared by immunoSEQ multiplex PCR; TCRdb keeps only in-frame clonotypes and omits some of them. Here the sample spans 200,000 or so clones, 70% to 85% being singletons. The sequenced sample consisted of peripheral blood. The receptor source for this set is a human donor with acute or convalescent COVID-19. The donor label of this sample is uncertain. CDR3s include the opening cysteine and the closing phenylalanine or tryptophan. D genes are given only for firm matches. The size of a clone is reported for some rows only, either as once, few or many, or as a class for expanded clones.

TRBJ2-1,few,TRBV20-1,TRBD2,CSASPLTSGYEQFF,TGCAGTGCTAGTCCACTGACTAGCGGGTATGAGCAGTTCTTC
TRBJ2-5,-,TRBV18,TRBD2,CASSPGTSVETQYF,TGTGCCAGCTCACCGGGGACTAGCGTGGAGACCCAGTACTTC
TRBJ1-1,-,TRBV30,-,CAWRDQNRAGAVNTEAFF,TGTGCCTGGAGGGATCAAAACAGGGCGGGCGCCGTGAACACTGAAGCTTTCTTT
TRBJ1-4,-,TRBV30,-,CAWRARGGATNEKLFF,TGTGCCTGGAGAGCGAGGGGGGGTGCAACTAATGAAAAACTGTTTTTT
TRBJ1-6,-,TRBV3-1/TRBV3-2,-,CASSRGNTNSPLHF,TGTGCCAGCAGCCGAGGAAACACGAATTCACCCCTCCACTTT
TRBJ2-1,-,TRBV6-5,-,CASSLRDSYNEQFF,TGTGCCAGCAGCCTCCGGGACTCCTACAATGAGCAGTTCTTC
TRBJ1-1,-,TRBV4-1,-,CASRPGRGRGNTEAFF,TGCGCCAGCAGGCCCGGTAGAGGCCGCGGGAACACTGAAGCTTTCTTT
TRBJ1-2,few,TRBV19,TRBD1,CASSTGQGQLYGYTF,TGTGCCAGTAGTACCGGTCAGGGACAGCTATATGGCTACACCTTC
TRBJ2-3,-,TRBV9,TRBD2,CASSPLGLAVTDTQYF,TGTGCCAGCAGCCCCCTCGGACTAGCGGTCACAGATACGCAGTATTTT
TRBJ1-5,-,TRBV19,TRBD1,CASSIPDRGRHQPQHF,TGTGCCAGTAGTATACCGGACAGGGGAAGGCATCAGCCCCAGCATTTT
TRBJ1-5,-,TRBV28,-,CASSLWQGPYQPQHF,TGTGCCAGCAGTTTATGGCAGGGGCCCTATCAGCCCCAGCATTTT
TRBJ1-2,-,TRBV24-1,-,CATSDFGRSYTF,TGTGCCACCAGTGATTTTGGCAGGAGCTACACCTTC
TRBJ1-5,-,TRBV5-4,TRBD1,CASSFGTGPNQPQHF,TGTGCCAGCAGCTTTGGGACAGGGCCCAATCAGCCCCAGCATTTT
TRBJ1-5,-,TRBV19,TRBD1,CASSLQGAALDQPQHF,TGTGCCAGTAGTCTGCAGGGGGCGGCGTTGGATCAGCCCCAGCATTTT
TRBJ2-5,-,TRBV28,TRBD1,CASSPGTGGRETQYF,TGTGCCAGCAGTCCCGGGACAGGGGGCCGGGAGACCCAGTACTTC
TRBJ1-3,-,TRBV5-1,-,CASSLRGVSSGNTIYF,TGCGCCAGCAGCTTGAGAGGAGTAAGCTCTGGAAACACCATATATTTT
TRBJ2-1,-,TRBV10-1,-,CASSESPLHEQFF,TGCGCCAGCAGTGAGTCTCCCCTACATGAGCAGTTCTTC
TRBJ2-1,-,TRBV5-1,-,CASSLDTSPNEQFF,TGCGCCAGCAGCTTGGACACTAGCCCCAATGAGCAGTTCTTC
TRBJ1-5,-,TRBV27,-,CASSPRVPTYSNQPQHF,TGTGCCAGCAGTCCCCGCGTCCCGACTTATAGCAATCAGCCCCAGCATTTT